This T cell receptor (beta chain) was found in a study of PD-L1 blockade in urothelial cancer. The study, taken as a whole, reports: Durable benefit was linked to greater 3-week expansion of tumor-associated blood clones.

For this clone: Its antigen is unknown.

This CDR3 has 14 amino acids. Germline values: CDR1 SSHAT, CDR2 FNYEAQ (reference sequence). Losses at the gene ends were 2 bases for V and 3 bases for J; bases not matched to a gene: 1. Data came from immunoSEQ multiplex PCR; TCRdb stores just in-frame clones and leaves some out. The sample comprises nearly 30,000 clones, roughly 86% of which are singletons, and about 3.4% rests with the top ten. This specimen consisted of PBMCs, obtained around atezolizumab (anti-PD-L1) treatment. The chain is built from TRBV7-7 and TRBJ2-1; TRBD2 matches at 7 bases. The clonotype comes from a man between 45 and 60 years old with urothelial cancer. CDR3 nucleotides: TGTGCCAGCAGCTTAAGCGGGAACTACAATGAGCAGTTCTTC. Protein sequence: CASSLSGNYNEQFF.